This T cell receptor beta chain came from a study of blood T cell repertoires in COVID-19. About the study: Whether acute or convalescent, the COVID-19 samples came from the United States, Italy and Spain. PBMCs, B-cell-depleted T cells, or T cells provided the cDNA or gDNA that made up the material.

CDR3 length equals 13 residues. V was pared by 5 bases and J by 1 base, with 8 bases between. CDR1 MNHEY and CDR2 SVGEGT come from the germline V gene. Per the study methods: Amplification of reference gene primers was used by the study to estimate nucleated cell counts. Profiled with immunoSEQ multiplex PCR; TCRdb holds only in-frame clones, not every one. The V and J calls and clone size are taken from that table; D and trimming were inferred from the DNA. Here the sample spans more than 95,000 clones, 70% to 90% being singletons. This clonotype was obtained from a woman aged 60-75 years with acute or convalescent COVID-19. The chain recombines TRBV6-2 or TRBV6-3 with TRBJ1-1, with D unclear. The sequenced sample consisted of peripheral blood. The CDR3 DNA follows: TGTGCCAGCAGTCTTGGTAGGAACACTGAAGCTTTCTTT. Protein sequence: CASSLGRNTEAFF.